A selection of T cell receptor beta chains follows, all from one sample in a study of shared clonotypes between healthy human individuals. TCRdb's copy holds only in-frame clones and misses some; the assay was immunoSEQ multiplex PCR. The sample includes around 2,000,000 clones, roughly 94% of them seen just once. The sample was naive CD8+ T cells sorted from blood. These receptors were obtained from a man younger than 30 in good health. Each CDR3 is given with its conserved first and last residue. Each record gives: J gene, D gene, V gene, clone size, CDR3 DNA, CDR3 protein. The D gene is left open where the match is weak. The listing skips clone size in some rows; elsewhere it reads once, few, many or a size class.

TRBJ2-7 NA TRBV5-6 NA TGTGCCAGCAGCTTGGAGGGGGGTGCGGTCCACGAGCAGTACTTC CASSLEGGAVHEQYF
TRBJ2-5 TRBD1 TRBV27 NA TGTGCCAGCAGTTCGGGACAGGGGATTTCAGAGACCCAGTACTTC CASSSGQGISETQYF
TRBJ2-2 NA TRBV7-9 NA TGTGCCAGCAGCTTAGACCCGGACACCGGGGAGCTGTTTTTT CASSLDPDTGELFF
TRBJ1-1 NA TRBV29-1 NA TGCAGCGTTAAGACAGATAAGGGCACTGAAGCTTTCTTT CSVKTDKGTEAFF
TRBJ2-3 TRBD1 TRBV5-6 NA TGTGCCAGCAGCTGGACAGGAGCGGCAGATACGCAGTATTTT CASSWTGAADTQYF
TRBJ2-1 TRBD2 TRBV7-9 NA TGTGCCAGCAGCTCTGGCGGGAGTAAGAATGAGCAGTTCTTC CASSSGGSKNEQFF
TRBJ1-2 NA TRBV2 once TGTGCCAGCAGAGACACCCACTATGGCTACACCTTC CASRDTHYGYTF
TRBJ2-5 TRBD2 TRBV10-3 NA TGTGCCATCAGTGAGCGACAACTAGCGCTTAAAGAGACCCAGTACTTC CAISERQLALKETQYF
TRBJ2-5 TRBD1 TRBV2 NA TGTGCCAGCAGTGAAGTGGCAGGGGGCACGAAAGAGACCCAGTACTTC CASSEVAGGTKETQYF
TRBJ2-7 NA TRBV6-5 NA TGTGCCAGCAGTGGGACGGTAGCCTACGAGCAGTACTTC CASSGTVAYEQYF
TRBJ1-1 NA TRBV4-2 NA TGTGCCAGCAGCCAAGGGCAGACTGAAGCTTTCTTT CASSQGQTEAFF
TRBJ2-7 TRBD1 TRBV5-6 NA TGTGCCAGCAGTTGGGACAGGTTAAACGAGCAGTACTTC CASSWDRLNEQYF
TRBJ2-7 NA TRBV18 NA TGTGCCAGCTCGGGCCCGGGGACCCCAACCTACGAGCAGTACTTC CASSGPGTPTYEQYF
TRBJ2-7 TRBD2 TRBV18 NA TGTGCCAGCTCACCTTCCGGGACTAGCGGGTCCGAGCAGTACTTC CASSPSGTSGSEQYF
TRBJ2-1 NA TRBV11-2 NA TGTGCCAGCAGCTTTTCCCAAGGTCTCGCCAATGAGCAGTTCTTC CASSFSQGLANEQFF
TRBJ2-1 NA TRBV7-8 once TGTGCCAGCAAATCGGTGTCAGTACCCTACAATGAGCAGTTCTTC CASKSVSVPYNEQFF
TRBJ2-1 NA TRBV4-3 NA TGCGCCAGCAGCCAAGAATTCCTCGAATACAATGAGCAGTTCTTC CASSQEFLEYNEQFF
TRBJ1-4 NA TRBV4-1 NA TGCGCCAGCAGCCTATCGGATATTCAGTGGGAAAAACTGTTTTTT CASSLSDIQWEKLFF
TRBJ1-5 NA TRBV27 NA TGTGCCAGCAGTTTATTAGGACAGAACAATCAGCCCCAGCATTTT CASSLLGQNNQPQHF
TRBJ1-5 NA TRBV6-1 NA TGTGCCAGCATAATTACCCCAGGGGCAAATCAGCCCCAGCATTTT CASIITPGANQPQHF
TRBJ1-2 NA TRBV11-2 NA TGTGCCAGCAGCTTAGAGGGGCAGCTACTCTATGGCTACACCTTC CASSLEGQLLYGYTF
TRBJ2-5 TRBD1 TRBV25-1 NA TGTGCCACCGACAGGGGCGAGGGTCAAGAGACCCAGTACTTC CATDRGEGQETQYF
TRBJ2-7 TRBD2 TRBV7-2 NA TGTGCCAGCAGCCCCGAGGCCCCAACTAGCGGGATTTACTACGAGCAGTACTTC CASSPEAPTSGIYYEQYF
TRBJ1-2 TRBD1 TRBV5-6 NA TGTGCCAGCAGCCCCGGGACAGGGAGCTATGGCTACACCTTC CASSPGTGSYGYTF
TRBJ1-1 NA TRBV6-1 NA TGTGCCAGCAGTGAAAAGGTGGTCCTGAACACTGAAGCTTTCTTT CASSEKVVLNTEAFF
TRBJ2-5 NA TRBV10-3 NA TGTGCCATCAATGGAGAGGGAGAGACCCAGTACTTC CAINGEGETQYF
TRBJ2-7 TRBD1 TRBV10-3 NA TGTGCCATACGTCCCGGGACAGGGGACCTTCCCGGAGGGGAGCAGTACTTC CAIRPGTGDLPGGEQYF
TRBJ1-2 NA TRBV6-6 NA TGTGCCAGCAGTTCCATCGGCTACACCTTC CASSSIGYTF
TRBJ2-3 NA TRBV10-3 NA TGTGCCATCAGTGAGTCAAGGGGAGATACGCAGTATTTT CAISESRGDTQYF
TRBJ1-2 NA TRBV7-8 NA TGTGCCAGCAGCCCGCAACCCGACGCCTATGGCTACACCTTC CASSPQPDAYGYTF
TRBJ1-3 NA TRBV2 NA TGTGCCAGCAGTGGAGGGGAGGCTATCGACTCTGGAAACACCATATATTTT CASSGGEAIDSGNTIYF
TRBJ2-2 NA TRBV5-6 once TGTGCCAGCAGGAGTGACAGTTTGGAGCTGTTTTTT CASRSDSLELFF
TRBJ2-7 TRBD1 TRBV27 NA TGTGCCAGCAGTAGCGGACAGGTCTACGAGCAGTACTTC CASSSGQVYEQYF
TRBJ1-4 NA TRBV9 once TGTGCCAGCGCGAACTCCGCAACTAATGAAAAACTGTTTTTT CASANSATNEKLFF
TRBJ2-7 TRBD1 TRBV27 NA TGTGCCAGCAGTCTGGGCGAGGGGGCTTCCTACGAGCAGTACTTC CASSLGEGASYEQYF
TRBJ1-6 NA TRBV28 NA TGTGCCAGCACCGTCATCAGCACGAATTCACCCCTCCACTTT CASTVISTNSPLHF
TRBJ1-2 NA TRBV27 NA TGTGCCAGCAGCCTAAACAGGGAGCGCTACACCTTC CASSLNRERYTF
TRBJ2-7 NA TRBV5-4 NA TGTGCCAGCAGCTCGGACCTTTTGTGGGAGCAGTACTTC CASSSDLLWEQYF
TRBJ2-4 NA TRBV6-5 NA TGTGCCAGCAGTCAAACGGCACACCTCCAGGGCCTTCTATTCTTC CASSQTAHLQGLLFF
TRBJ1-6 NA TRBV27 NA TGTGCCAGCAGTACCATCGGACAGACCGCCTATAATTCACCCCTCCACTTT CASSTIGQTAYNSPLHF
TRBJ1-2 NA TRBV30 NA TGTGCCTGGACTAAACCCCCTTACAGGGAATCTAACTATGGCTACACCTTC CAWTKPPYRESNYGYTF
TRBJ2-4 NA TRBV28 NA TGTGCCAGCAGGGATACACGAAACATTCAGTACTTC CASRDTRNIQYF
TRBJ2-7 NA TRBV11-2 NA TGTGCCAGCAGCTTATCGGACCATAGCTACGAGCAGTACTTC CASSLSDHSYEQYF
TRBJ1-5 NA TRBV6-1 NA TGTGCCAGCAGTGAATGGGGGAATAGCAATCAGCCCCAGCATTTT CASSEWGNSNQPQHF
TRBJ2-1 NA TRBV6-6 NA TGTGCCAGCAGTTACGGGACAAGGACAAACAATGAGCAGTTCTTC CASSYGTRTNNEQFF
TRBJ1-1 TRBD1 TRBV6-6 NA TGTGCCGCCGGGACAGGGATCGCCACTGAAGCTTTCTTT CAAGTGIATEAFF
TRBJ1-3 TRBD1 TRBV6-6 NA TGTGCCAGCAGTTACGGTGAGGGGGCGAATGGAAACACCATATATTTT CASSYGEGANGNTIYF